This T cell receptor beta chain comes out of a study of blood T cell repertoires in COVID-19. Whole-study context: Samples came from the United States, Italy and Spain, spanning acute and convalescent COVID-19. PBMCs, B-cell-depleted T cells, or T cells were the source of the cDNA or gDNA that made up the material.

CDR1 and CDR2 from the germline V gene are LGHNA and YSLEER. V lost 0 bases and J lost 8, with 25 bases in between. The CDR3 has 19 residues. As originally analysed: Estimates of nucleated cell counts were drawn from the amplification of reference gene primers. The assay was immunoSEQ multiplex PCR, and TCRdb's table has in-frame clones only and misses some. V, J and clone size are those of that table, while D and trimming were read from the DNA. The table records 85,000 to 110,000 clones, approximately 88% of them present only once. The receptor was isolated from a human donor in a cohort sampled during active COVID-19. Sequences were obtained from peripheral blood. The rearrangement joins TRBV4-3 to TRBJ1-4, with D possibly matching TRBD1 (6 bases). The CDR3 is CASSQDIVGGIGGQEKLFF. The CDR3 coding sequence is TGCGCCAGCAGCCAAGATATCGTCGGAGGTATTGGCGGACAGGAAAAACTGTTTTTT.